This record concerns one T cell receptor (beta chain) sequence. What it binds is not known. The assay was immunoSEQ multiplex PCR, and TCRdb's table has in-frame clones only and misses some. The data show some 2.4 million clones, over 85% seen once. The data are from a study of shared clonotypes between healthy human individuals. The CDR3 length is 13 residues. CDR1 is GTSNPN and CDR2 is SVGIG in the germline V gene (reference sequence). Between the trimmed V and J ends, which lost 8 bases and 4 bases, there was a span of 15 bases. Overall study findings and caveats: Memory subsets had estimated richness that was generally smaller than that of naive subsets.

The gene calls are TRBV30 and TRBJ2-1, with D tentatively TRBD2 (7 bases). This receptor was obtained from a man between 18 and 29 years old in good health. Some clones in this sample may be carry-over from other donors' samples. Input material: naive CD4+ T cells from PBMCs. The subset is: CD45RA+ positively selected. CDR3 sequence: CAGGASGYNEQFF. CDR3 DNA: TGTGCCGGGGGGGCTAGCGGTTACAATGAGCAGTTCTTC.